These T cell receptor beta chains were read from a single sample in a study of blood T cell repertoires in COVID-19. Profiled with immunoSEQ multiplex PCR; TCRdb holds only in-frame clones, not every one. The data hold 400,000 or so clones, with 80% to 90% observed a single time. Sequenced input: PBMCs or T cells enriched from blood (not recorded which). The receptors shown here come from a man younger than 40 who had recovered from COVID-19. CDR3s include the opening cysteine and the closing phenylalanine or tryptophan. D genes are given only for firm matches. Clone size is given for some rows only: seen once, a few or many times, or a class if the clone is expanded.

clone_size	v_call	j_call	d_call	cdr3_aa	cdr3_nt
NA	TRBV6-1	TRBJ2-7	TRBD1	CASSETGQFPYEQYF	TGTGCCAGCAGTGAGACGGGACAGTTTCCCTACGAGCAGTACTTC
NA	TRBV24-1	TRBJ1-2	NA	CATSDLYGYTF	TGTGCCACCAGTGACCTCTATGGCTACACCTTC
NA	TRBV29-1	TRBJ1-2	NA	CSVEDETANYGYTF	TGCAGCGTTGAAGATGAGACAGCTAACTATGGCTACACCTTC
once	TRBV7-9	TRBJ1-3	TRBD1	CATKQGGGNTIYF	TGTGCCACGAAACAGGGGGGCGGAAACACCATATATTTT
once	TRBV12-3/TRBV12-4	TRBJ2-7	NA	CASSGRGGEQYF	TGTGCCAGCAGTGGCAGGGGTGGGGAGCAGTACTTC
NA	TRBV21-1	TRBJ1-5	NA	CASSGGISNQPQHF	TGTGCCAGCAGCGGGGGGATTAGCAATCAGCCCCAGCATTTT
NA	TRBV19	TRBJ1-4	NA	CASSIGVSEKLFF	TGTGCCAGTAGTATCGGGGTTTCCGAAAAACTGTTTTTT
NA	TRBV7-9	TRBJ2-3	NA	CASSYLRFPTTSTDTQYF	TGTGCCAGCAGCTACTTACGCTTCCCAACGACAAGCACAGATACGCAGTATTTT
NA	TRBV3-1/TRBV3-2	TRBJ1-1	TRBD1	CASSQAGQEINTEAFF	TGTGCCAGCAGCCAAGCTGGACAGGAGATCAACACTGAAGCTTTCTTT
NA	TRBV30	TRBJ1-6	NA	CAWGPRQDNSPLHF	TGTGCCTGGGGCCCCCGACAGGATAATTCACCCCTCCACTTT
NA	TRBV28	TRBJ2-3	TRBD2	CASSPQAGGVDTQYF	TGTGCCAGCAGTCCTCAAGCGGGAGGGGTAGATACGCAGTATTTT
NA	TRBV7-3	TRBJ2-5	NA	CASSFFPGETQYF	TGTGCCAGCAGCTTCTTCCCCGGTGAGACCCAGTACTTC
NA	TRBV5-6	TRBJ1-1	NA	CASSFGKGNTEAFF	TGTGCCAGCAGCTTCGGGAAGGGGAACACTGAAGCTTTCTTT
NA	TRBV7-9	TRBJ2-5	NA	CASSPLNRQETQYF	TGTGCCAGCAGCCCGCTAAACCGCCAAGAGACCCAGTACTTC
NA	TRBV7-8	TRBJ2-7	TRBD2	CASSRRTSGPSYEQYF	TGTGCCAGCAGCCGAAGGACTAGCGGGCCCTCCTACGAGCAGTACTTC
NA	TRBV4-1	TRBJ1-4	TRBD1	CASRLAGTGFEKLFF	TGCGCCAGCAGACTAGCCGGGACAGGGTTCGAAAAACTGTTTTTT